A selection of T cell receptor beta chains follows, all from one sample in a study of cytomegalovirus exposure and HLA in healthy donors. The table came from immunoSEQ multiplex PCR; TCRdb's copy has only in-frame clones and leaves some out. The data show 180,000 or so clones, 60% to 80% seen once. Specimen: PBMCs. Receptors were obtained from a man aged 50 or older in good health and CMV-seropositive. Both conserved end residues are part of each CDR3. A D gene is named only where the DNA matches it firmly. Size is omitted from some rows. Given values are once, few, many or a class for expanded clones.

D gene	V gene	J gene	clone size	CDR3 DNA	CDR3 protein
.	TRBV5-6	TRBJ2-2	.	TGTGCCAGCAGCTTGGTGCCAGTTACCGGGGAGCTGTTTTTT	CASSLVPVTGELFF
TRBD1	TRBV27	TRBJ2-2	few	TGTGCCAGCAGTTTTGGCCAGGGGGCGAGGACCGGGGAGCTGTTTTTT	CASSFGQGARTGELFF
.	TRBV9	TRBJ1-1	.	TGTGCCAGCAGCGTACGGACAACGAGAGTAAACACTGAAGCTTTCTTT	CASSVRTTRVNTEAFF
.	TRBV9	TRBJ1-2	.	TGTGCCAGCAGCGTAGACCCCACCGACCGGGGGAAGTATGGCTACACCTTC	CASSVDPTDRGKYGYTF
.	TRBV6-5	TRBJ2-2	.	TGTGCCAGCAGCCGTAACACCGGGGAGCTGTTTTTT	CASSRNTGELFF
.	TRBV18	TRBJ2-5	.	TGTGCCAGCTCACCACGTAGCAAAGCGGGAGAGACCCAGTACTTC	CASSPRSKAGETQYF
TRBD1	TRBV7-8	TRBJ1-1	.	TGTGCCAGCAGCTCCCTCGCGACAGGGTCTTACACTGAAGCTTTCTTT	CASSSLATGSYTEAFF
.	TRBV25-1	TRBJ1-6	.	TGTGCCAGCAGTGGGAGGGAGTCCTATAATTCACCCCTCCACTTT	CASSGRESYNSPLHF
TRBD2	TRBV4-1	TRBJ2-5	.	TGCGCCAGCAGCCAAGATAGAGGACTAGCGGGAGAGACCCAGTACTTC	CASSQDRGLAGETQYF
TRBD1	TRBV5-1	TRBJ1-2	.	TGCGCCAGCAGCTTGGAAGGGACAGGGAGGGGATATGGCTACACCTTC	CASSLEGTGRGYGYTF
.	TRBV28	TRBJ1-5	.	TGTGCCAGCAGTTTTAGACGGGATAGCAATCAGCCCCAGCATTTT	CASSFRRDSNQPQHF
TRBD2	TRBV4-2	TRBJ2-5	.	TGTGCCAGCAGCCAAGATGCGACTAGCGGGGTTGAGACCCAGTACTTC	CASSQDATSGVETQYF
.	TRBV7-3	TRBJ2-3	.	TGTGCCAGCAGCTTACAGGGGCCCGCTACAGATACGCAGTATTTT	CASSLQGPATDTQYF
TRBD1	TRBV9	TRBJ1-1	few	TGTGCCAGCAGCGTAGGCAGGGGGAGTGCTGAAGCTTTCTTT	CASSVGRGSAEAFF
TRBD1	TRBV5-1	TRBJ2-2	.	TGCGCCAGCAGAGATACCGGGACAGGGAACACCGGGGAGCTGTTTTTT	CASRDTGTGNTGELFF
.	TRBV7-2	TRBJ1-5	.	TGTGCCAGCAGCCCTCAACAGGGTTCCCAGCCCCAGCATTTT	CASSPQQGSQPQHF
.	TRBV29-1	TRBJ2-3	.	TGCAGCGTTGATCTTGGCACAGATACGCAGTATTTT	CSVDLGTDTQYF
.	TRBV6-1	TRBJ1-2	.	TGTGCCACCAAACCCGACTGGGGCCCGAACTATGGCTACACCTTC	CATKPDWGPNYGYTF
TRBD1	TRBV4-2	TRBJ1-4	.	TGTGCCAGCAAACGACAGGGCGGGAATGAAAAACTGTTTTTT	CASKRQGGNEKLFF
.	TRBV28	TRBJ1-1	once	TGTGCCAGCAGTTTGCGGCAGCCTCCGAACACTGAAGCTTTCTTT	CASSLRQPPNTEAFF
TRBD1	TRBV27	TRBJ1-1	.	TGTGCCAGCAGCTGGGGGACAGGGACCACTGAAGCTTTCTTT	CASSWGTGTTEAFF
.	TRBV2	TRBJ2-3	.	TGTGCCAGCTCCATGGCGGGGAGCACAGATACGCAGTATTTT	CASSMAGSTDTQYF
TRBD2	TRBV30	TRBJ2-1	.	TGTGCCTGGGGGGACCAGCGGGGGAGTAATGAGCAGTTCTTC	CAWGDQRGSNEQFF
.	TRBV9	TRBJ2-2	.	TGTGCCAGCAGCGCACGGACAGACTCGAACACCGGGGAGCTGTTTTTT	CASSARTDSNTGELFF
TRBD1	TRBV11-2	TRBJ2-5	few	TGTGCCAGCAGCTCGGGACAGGTGGAAGAGACCCAGTACTTC	CASSSGQVEETQYF
.	TRBV5-6	TRBJ1-1	.	TGTGCCAGCAGCTTGGTCTTCGGTACAGGGGAAGCTTTCTTT	CASSLVFGTGEAFF
TRBD1	TRBV5-1	TRBJ2-5	.	TGCGCCAGCAGCGTAAACGGACAGGGTTGGGAGACCCAGTACTTC	CASSVNGQGWETQYF
.	TRBV2	TRBJ2-1	.	TGTGCCAGCAGTGAAAAAGCAAGGGGGTATGAGCAGTTCTTC	CASSEKARGYEQFF
.	TRBV6-6	TRBJ2-7	once	TGTGCCAGCAGTTATCTGGGGGCATCCTACGAGCAGTACTTC	CASSYLGASYEQYF
.	TRBV7-9	TRBJ2-6	.	TGTGCCAGCAGCTCGGGGGGGGCCAACGTCCTGACTTTC	CASSSGGANVLTF
.	TRBV18	TRBJ1-2	.	TGTGCCAGCTCACCACCGCAGGGGAACTATGGCTACACCTTC	CASSPPQGNYGYTF
TRBD2	TRBV19	TRBJ2-3	.	TGTGCCAGTAGTCGCCCTAGCGGGGGGGCGACAGATACGCAGTATTTT	CASSRPSGGATDTQYF
TRBD1	TRBV7-8	TRBJ1-3	.	TGTGCCAGCAGCCGGGACAGGGTGGCTGGAAACACCATATATTTT	CASSRDRVAGNTIYF
TRBD1	TRBV11-3	TRBJ2-2	.	TGTGCCAGCAGCTCGACAGGGCCCGCCGGGGAGCTGTTTTTT	CASSSTGPAGELFF
.	TRBV28	TRBJ1-1	.	TGTGCCAGCCACGGACAGTTAGATGAAGCTTTCTTT	CASHGQLDEAFF
TRBD1	TRBV7-2	TRBJ1-2	.	TGTGCCAGCAGCTTGGGGACAGGGACGGTCTATGGCTACACCTTC	CASSLGTGTVYGYTF
TRBD1	TRBV5-1	TRBJ1-5	.	TGCGCCAGCAGCCCGACAGGGAAGGAGCCCCAGCATTTT	CASSPTGKEPQHF
.	TRBV7-9	TRBJ2-7	.	TGTGCCAGCAGTATCTCCTACGAGCAGTACTTC	CASSISYEQYF
TRBD1	TRBV5-8	TRBJ1-2	.	TGTGCCAGCAGCTCAGACAGGGGAAGACACTATGGCTACACCTTC	CASSSDRGRHYGYTF
.	TRBV7-9	TRBJ1-4	.	TGTGCCAGCAGCTTAGAAGGGGCAACTAATGAAAAACTGTTTTTT	CASSLEGATNEKLFF
TRBD1	TRBV4-1	TRBJ2-7	.	TGCGCCAGCAGCCAAGAGGACAGGGACCACGAGCAGTACTTC	CASSQEDRDHEQYF
.	TRBV27	TRBJ1-1	.	TGTGCCAGCAGTTTTAGCCCCGACAGGAACACTGAAGCTTTCTTT	CASSFSPDRNTEAFF
.	TRBV4-3	TRBJ2-5	.	TGCGCCAGCAGCCAAGATTCGCGGCTTGGAGAGACCCAGTACTTC	CASSQDSRLGETQYF
.	TRBV28	TRBJ2-3	.	TGTGCCAGCAAAGACAGGCGTAGCACAGATACGCAGTATTTT	CASKDRRSTDTQYF
.	TRBV7-8	TRBJ2-3	.	TGTGCCAGCAGCACACTACAGGGCTCCAGCACAGATACGCAGTATTTT	CASSTLQGSSTDTQYF
TRBD1	TRBV10-3	TRBJ1-5	.	TGTGCCATCAGTTCGACAGGGGGCCTCAATCAGCCCCAGCATTTT	CAISSTGGLNQPQHF
.	TRBV5-1	TRBJ1-2	.	TGCGCCAGCAGCGGTCCCCTCCCCCCAGGGTCGCTTACTTCGGATTATGGCTACACCTTC	CASSGPLPPGSLTSDYGYTF
.	TRBV19	TRBJ2-2	.	TGTGCCAGCGAGGGCAATCAGGGGTCTAGCACCGGGGAGCTGTTTTTT	CASEGNQGSSTGELFF
.	TRBV6-7	TRBJ1-2	.	TGTGCCAGCCCCCGGAGGAGAATTAACTATGGCTACACCTTC	CASPRRRINYGYTF
TRBD2	TRBV23-1	TRBJ2-3	.	TGCGCCAGCAGTCAACGGACTAGCGGGGGCACAGATACGCAGTATTTT	CASSQRTSGGTDTQYF
.	TRBV28	TRBJ2-3	.	TGTGCCAGCAGTTTAGGGTACAGGCCAGATACGCAGTATTTT	CASSLGYRPDTQYF
.	TRBV4-2	TRBJ1-5	.	TGTGCCAGCAGCCAAGAATGGGGGCTGCCCCAGCATTTT	CASSQEWGLPQHF
.	TRBV5-1	TRBJ1-1	.	TGCGCCAGCAGCCTGCAGGGTTTTAAGAACACTGAAGCTTTCTTT	CASSLQGFKNTEAFF